Listed here are 2 T cell receptor beta chains from one sample, sequenced in a study of blood T cell repertoires in COVID-19. TCRdb keeps only in-frame clones here, not all; method: immunoSEQ multiplex PCR. This table has around 260,000 clones, approximately 87% appearing once. Sequencing was carried out using peripheral blood. The receptors were sampled from a woman in her 40s who had recovered from COVID-19.

This CDR3 is CASSSDRPATNEKLFF. DNA for the CDR3: TGTGCCAGCAGTTCAGACAGACCTGCAACTAATGAAAAACTGTTTTTT. The V call is TRBV6-5, the J call TRBJ1-4; D is possibly TRBD1 (5 bases). The CDR3 sequence is 16 residues long. V was pared by 4 bases and J by 0 bases, with 12 bases between. CDR1 and CDR2 from the germline V gene are MNHEY and SVGAGI.

The V call is TRBV5-1, the J call TRBJ2-7; 12 positions agree with TRBD1. This CDR3 region has 14 residues. Germline V lookup: CDR1 SGHRS, CDR2 YFSETQ. V lost 2 bases, J lost 5 bases, and 2 bases stayed unmatched. CDR3 DNA: TGCGCCAGCAGCTTAGGGACAGGGGGCCACGAGCAGTACTTC. It yields the protein CASSLGTGGHEQYF. The entire variable domain, with the rest obtained from reference TRBV5-1 and TRBJ2-7, is as follows: KAGVTQTPRYLIKTRGQQVTLSCSPISGHRSVSWYQQTPGQGLQFLFEYFSETQRNKGNFPGRFSGRQFSNSRSEMNVSTLELGDSALYLCASSLGTGGHEQYFGPGTRLTVT.